Here is one TCR beta chain with its context. V was clipped by 2 bases and J by 11 bases; unmatched bases: 7. Germline assignment: CDR1 MNHEY and CDR2 SMNVEV (reference sequence). This CDR3 region has 13 residues. These data belong to a study of control samples from healthy donors and cancer patients. Sequencing was performed with immunoSEQ multiplex PCR; in TCRdb, only in-frame clones are kept and a portion is missing. The sample has about 130,000 clones, under 95% seen once; the top ten hold around 1.6%. The sample was PBMCs. The sequence came from a man in his fifties or sixties with head and neck cancer. The V and J genes are TRBV27 and TRBJ1-1, with 8 bases fitting TRBD1. The CDR3 nucleotides are TGTGCCAGCAGTTTACTTCAGGGGGCGAGGGCTTTCTTT. This gives the protein CASSLLQGARAFF.